The source of this T cell receptor (beta chain) is a study of PD-L1 blockade in urothelial cancer (dated 2017 in TCRdb). Background on the whole study: All patients started therapy at some point between 2014 and 2016 and received atezolizumab 1,200 mg intravenously every 3 weeks. Twenty-five of 29 patients were males with bladder-origin urothelial cancer, and about 60% of the 29 reported a prior smoking history. Patients had an ECOG performance status of 0 or 1 and had received between 0 and 3 prior chemotherapy regimens. Blood samples were analyzed 3 weeks after the start of treatment (second dose) and 6 weeks after the start of treatment. Blood samples yielded a median of roughly 150,000 T cells and more than 75,000 unique TCRs, with median clonality around 0.084. The study, an exploratory multi-omic analysis, examined somatic, immune and clinical correlates of response to PD-L1 blockade with atezolizumab in urothelial cancer. Pretreatment tumor samples, along with matched peripheral blood collected serially before and after atezolizumab treatment, underwent TCR sequencing. Durable clinical benefit was defined as progression-free survival longer than 6 months, and TCR features were also tested against progression-free and overall survival. In the same patients, whole exome sequencing and RNA sequencing of pretreatment tumors were performed in addition to TCR sequencing. Fewer than ten patients achieved durable clinical benefit and approximately 20 did not. Some 30 patients had pretreatment blood TCR-seq, roughly 25 had at least one posttreatment blood collection, and roughly 25 had tumor TCR-seq.

V is cut back by 4 bases and J by 3 bases, with 13 bases in the junction unmatched. From the cysteine up to the phenylalanine, the CDR3 has a length of 17 residues. Of the read, only the CDR3 DNA is kept; its 51 bases are in frame from base 1. Based on the germline V gene, the CDR1 and CDR2 sequences are SGHRS and YFSETQ. The time point label, as the study defines it: pretreatment peripheral blood. The cohort included 29 patients with locally advanced or metastatic urothelial carcinoma who were treated at Memorial Sloan Kettering on a trial protocol. Peripheral blood mononuclear cells were collected from each patient pretreatment and during treatment, giving between 1 and 8 total time points per patient. The Qiagen DNeasy Blood extraction kit was used to purify genomic DNA from total PBMCs and tumor samples. PBMCs were collected pretreatment and during treatment, and were isolated and stored as previously described.

Synthetic TCR analog templates were spiked into each PCR so that absolute template abundance could be estimated from read counts. TCRbeta CDR3 regions were amplified from genomic DNA with bias-controlled V and J gene primers using the immunoSEQ assay. Rearranged TCRbeta segments were sequenced at approximately 20X coverage. For the original study's pipeline: Clustering was used to correct sequencing errors, and CDR3s were annotated against IMGT so that V, D and J genes could be assigned. Downstream analyses used only productive TCRbeta rearrangements and left out out-of-frame or stop-codon sequences. To compute clonality, Shannon entropy was normalized by the log of the number of unique productive sequences and then subtracted from one. Fisher's exact test with Benjamini-Hochberg correction, at a threshold of adjusted p below 0.01, was used to find clones that differed between time points or between blood and tumor. TCRdb carries this immuneACCESS record with in-frame sequences only. Its versions omit some clonotypes, under half of them owing to an unresolved V gene in the studies checked, with the rest unexplained. The V and J calls and clone size come from that table; D and trimming were worked out from the DNA. This sample holds tens of thousands of clones; 84% were observed only once. In total, the top ten clones hold roughly 9.2% of the sample.

A note on this clone: Its antigen is unknown. Per-base quality was not reported, and no clone a single base away is much larger than it.

The study at large found these results: A pretreatment peripheral blood TCR clonality below the median was linked to improved progression-free and overall survival. At 3 weeks after the start of treatment, tumor-associated TCR clones in peripheral blood had expanded more in patients with durable benefit (n ≈ 22, p = 0.022). Small sample size (n ≈ 29) and many exploratory analyses mean the results are intended to be hypothesis-generating.

The sequence derives from a woman aged 70-85 years with urothelial cancer. The material sequenced was PBMCs, taken around atezolizumab (anti-PD-L1) treatment. The chain employs TRBV5-1 and TRBJ2-1; a stretch of 7 junction bases matches TRBD2. The DNA sequence is TGCGCCAGCAGCGGATCTGCCGGGAGGCCCAACTACAATGAGCAGTTCTTC. It translates as CASSGSAGRPNYNEQFF. With all but the CDR3 taken from the reference TRBV5-1 and TRBJ2-1 genes, the full variable domain is: KAGVTQTPRYLIKTRGQQVTLSCSPISGHRSVSWYQQTPGQGLQFLFEYFSETQRNKGNFPGRFSGRQFSNSRSEMNVSTLELGDSALYLCASSGSAGRPNYNEQFFGPGTRLTVL.